This entry concerns a single TCR beta chain. Its matching antigen is unknown. The CDR3 has 15 amino acids. V lost 3 bases, J lost 4 bases, and 7 bases stayed unmatched. Looked up from germline, CDR1 is SGHVS and CDR2 is FNYEAQ. The sample comes from a study of cytomegalovirus exposure and HLA in healthy donors. Findings of the study overall: There were fewer than 200 TCR beta chains listed as cytomegalovirus-associated. Later, an analysis found that common viral pathogens appeared to be linked with several of the most significant clusters.

13 Jbeta primers and 60 Vbeta primers were used for the PCR. Here immunoSEQ multiplex PCR was the method, and the copy in TCRdb shows in-frame clones only, minus some. This sample yields approximately 100,000 clones, of which 79% are seen a single time; roughly 3.8% belongs to the top ten. Despite likely unrecorded immune exposures, the donors were nominally healthy at the time of sampling. This TCR was sampled from a woman between 40 and 50 years old in good health and CMV-seronegative. The chain uses TRBV7-6 and TRBJ1-1, with 8 bases aligning to TRBD1. The sequencing sample was made of PBMCs. CDR3 sequence reads: CASSLSRGPVTEAFF. The DNA of the CDR3 is TGTGCCAGCAGCTTGAGCAGGGGGCCTGTCACTGAAGCTTTCTTT. The variable domain in full, completed from reference TRBV7-6 and TRBJ1-1, reads GAGVSQSPRYKVTKRGQDVALRCDPISGHVSLYWYRQALGQGPEFLTYFNYEAQQDKSGLPNDRFSAERPEGSISTLTIQRTEQRDSAMYRCASSLSRGPVTEAFFGQGTRLTVV.